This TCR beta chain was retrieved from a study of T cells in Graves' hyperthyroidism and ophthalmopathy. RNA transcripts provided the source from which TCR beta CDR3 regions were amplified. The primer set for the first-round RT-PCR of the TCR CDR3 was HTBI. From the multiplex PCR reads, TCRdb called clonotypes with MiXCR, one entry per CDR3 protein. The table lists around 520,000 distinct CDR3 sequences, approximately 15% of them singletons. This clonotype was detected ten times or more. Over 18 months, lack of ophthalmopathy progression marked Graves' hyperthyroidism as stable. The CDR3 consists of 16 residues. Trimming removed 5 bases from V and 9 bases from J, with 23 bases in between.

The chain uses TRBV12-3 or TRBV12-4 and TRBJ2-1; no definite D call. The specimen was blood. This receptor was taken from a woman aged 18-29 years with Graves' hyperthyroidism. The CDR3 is CASSPNDLTLFPEQFF. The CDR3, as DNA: TGTGCCAGCAGTCCAAACGATCTTACCCTCTTCCCTGAGCAGTTCTTC.